This T cell receptor (beta chain) was identified during a study of T cell changes during pregnancy in multiple sclerosis. Profiled with immunoSEQ multiplex PCR; TCRdb holds only in-frame clones, not every one. This table holds 38,000 or so clones, about 90% found once. This CDR3 comprises 14 residues. Unmatched junction bases numbered 4, after V lost 1 base and J lost 8 bases. Germline assignment: CDR1 SEHNR and CDR2 FQNEAQ (reference sequence). This chain uses TRBV7-9 with TRBJ1-2; 10 bases line up with TRBD1. This sample comprised CD4+ T cells from peripheral blood mononuclear cells, obtained in the second trimester of pregnancy. The receptor was derived from a female donor in good health, enrolled as a control in a pregnancy study. In nucleotides, the CDR3 is TGTGCCAGCAGCTTAGAGGGACAGGGGACGGGCTACACCTTC. It translates to CASSLEGQGTGYTF.